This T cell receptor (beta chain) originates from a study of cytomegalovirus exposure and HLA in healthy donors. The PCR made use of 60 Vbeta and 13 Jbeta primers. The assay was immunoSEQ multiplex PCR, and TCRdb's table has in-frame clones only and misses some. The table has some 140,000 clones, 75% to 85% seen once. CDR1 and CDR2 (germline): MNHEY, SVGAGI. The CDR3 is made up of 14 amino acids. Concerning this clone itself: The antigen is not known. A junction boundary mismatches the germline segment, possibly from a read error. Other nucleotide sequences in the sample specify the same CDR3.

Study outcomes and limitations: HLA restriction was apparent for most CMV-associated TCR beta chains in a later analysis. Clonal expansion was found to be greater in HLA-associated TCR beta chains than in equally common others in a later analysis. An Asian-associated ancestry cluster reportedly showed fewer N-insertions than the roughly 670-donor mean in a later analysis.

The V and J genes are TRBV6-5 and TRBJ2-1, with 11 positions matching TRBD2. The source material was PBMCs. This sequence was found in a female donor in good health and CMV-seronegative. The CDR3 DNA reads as TGCGCCAGCAGAATTAGCGGGGGGGCCAATGAGCAGTTCTTC. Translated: CASRISGGANEQFF.